The 14 T cell receptor beta chains below were found in one sample sequenced in a study of cytomegalovirus exposure and HLA in healthy donors. In the PCR, 60 Vbeta and 13 Jbeta primers were used. TCRdb's table, derived via immunoSEQ multiplex PCR, lists solely in-frame clones and lacks some. Of 150,000 to 200,000 clones listed, 79% were seen once; the top ten hold 2% to 2.5%. The specimen was PBMCs. The receptors originated from a woman aged 45 to 65 in good health and CMV-seronegative.

This clone occurred once. The V call is TRBV28, the J call TRBJ2-2; no clear D gene. In germline, CDR1 is MDHEN, CDR2 SYDVKM. V lost 11 bases and J lost 1, with 11 bases in between. The CDR3 totals 13 residues. The CDR3: CAGISGNTGELFF. The CDR3 nucleotides read TGTGCCGGCATCTCAGGGAACACCGGGGAGCTGTTTTTT.

This rearrangement joins TRBV28 to TRBJ1-5; TRBD1 matches at 8 bases. Germline-derived CDR1 and CDR2 are MDHEN and SYDVKM. Trimming removed 7 bases from V and 2 bases from J; junction bases left unmatched: 7. The length of the CDR3 is 15 residues. CDR3 sequence (DNA): TGTGCCAGCACCGGACAGGGAGGGGGCAATCAGCCCCAGCATTTT. It yields the protein CASTGQGGGNQPQHF.

The chain couples TRBV7-9 to TRBJ2-3; possible D gene TRBD2, 5 bases. This CDR3 region has 17 residues. The germline gives CDR1 SEHNR, CDR2 FQNEAQ (reference sequence). V lost 1 base and J 1 base, leaving 15 bases between the germline ends. For the CDR3, the DNA is TGTGCCAGCAGCTTAGGAGGATTAGCGAGAGGCACAGATACGCAGTATTTT. It specifies CASSLGGLARGTDTQYF. The entire variable domain, with the rest obtained from reference TRBV7-9 and TRBJ2-3, is as follows: DTGVSQNPRHKITKRGQNVTFRCDPISEHNRLYWYRQTLGQGPEFLTYFQNEAQLEKSRLLSDRFSAERPKGSFSTLEIQRTEQGDSAMYLCASSLGGLARGTDTQYFGPGTRLTVL.

The sample holds one count of this clone. The junction departs from germline at one end; a sequencing error may be responsible. The chain is built from TRBV7-9 and TRBJ1-1, with 7 positions matching TRBD1. The germline V gene has CDR1 SEHNR and CDR2 FQNEAQ (reference sequence). The CDR3 has 12 residues. The CDR3 coding sequence is TGTTCCAGCAGCCCAGGGGGAACTGAAGCTTTCTTT. Protein sequence: CSSSPGGTEAFF.

This chain's CDR3 is CATSRETGVQETQYF. CDR3 sequence (DNA): TGTGCCACCAGCAGGGAAACCGGGGTGCAAGAGACCCAGTACTTC. The chain employs TRBV15 and TRBJ2-5; weak D call: TRBD2 (5 bases). V was pared by 3 bases and J by 2 bases, with 13 bases between. Germline CDR1 is LNHNV and CDR2 is YYDKDF (reference sequence). The CDR3 extends over 15 amino acids.

The rearrangement joins TRBV2 to TRBJ2-7; 7 bases match TRBD2. The V gene's germline CDR1 is SNHLY and CDR2 FYNNEI. Germline trimming cut 4 bases from V and 2 bases from J; bases unmatched to any gene: 5. The CDR3 has 14 amino acids. CDR3 sequence reads: CASSGGGRTYEQYF. Here the CDR3 DNA reads TGTGCCAGCAGTGGCGGGGGTCGGACCTACGAGCAGTACTTC.

The rearrangement uses TRBV28 and TRBJ2-1; 12 bases agree with TRBD2. Germline loops: CDR1 MDHEN, CDR2 SYDVKM. V lost 5 bases to trimming and J lost 2 bases; unmatched junction nucleotides: 1. This CDR3 has 15 amino acids. The CDR3 loop reads CASSASGRAYNEQFF. CDR3 coding DNA: TGTGCCAGCAGTGCTAGCGGGAGGGCCTACAATGAGCAGTTCTTC.

The rearrangement links TRBV4-2 to TRBJ1-1, with D unresolved. The length of the CDR3 is 14 residues. Trimming left V 3 bases short and J 1 base short, with 9 bases between. The V gene's germline CDR1 is LGHNA and CDR2 YNFKEQ. CDR3 sequence (DNA): TGTGCCAGCAGCCACCTTGACAAGAACACTGAAGCTTTCTTT. It yields the protein CASSHLDKNTEAFF.

On this clone itself: Sequence at one end of the junction differs from germline and may be a read error. V is TRBV7-9 and J is TRBJ1-5; D is unresolved. Germline CDR1 and CDR2: SEHNR and FQNEAQ (reference sequence). The CDR3 runs 13 residues. CDR3 protein: CSSSLTGDQPQHF. CDR3 bases: TGTTCCAGCAGCTTAACCGGGGATCAGCCCCAGCATTTT. Supplemented by reference TRBV7-9 and TRBJ1-5, the full variable domain reads DTGVSQNPRHKITKRGQNVTFRCDPISEHNRLYWYRQTLGQGPEFLTYFQNEAQLEKSRLLSDRFSAERPKGSFSTLEIQRTEQGDSAMYLCSSSLTGDQPQHFGDGTRLSIL.

The rearrangement uses TRBV6-1 and TRBJ2-2; TRBD1 agrees at 9 bases. J gave up 4 bases and V 2 bases, and 2 bases lay outside the gene matches. This CDR3 region has 15 residues. Germline CDR1 is MNHNS and CDR2 is SASEGT. In DNA, the CDR3 is TGTGCCAGCAGTGAACCGACAGGGGGCACCGGGGAGCTGTTTTTT. Its protein product is CASSEPTGGTGELFF.

This clone has a single count. The chain couples TRBV29-1 to TRBJ1-5, with a possible D match to TRBD1 (6 bases). With 4 bases removed from V and 6 bases from J, the gap between germline ends came to 13 bases. The germline V gene encodes CDR1 SQVTM and CDR2 ANQGSEA. This CDR3 has 13 residues. In nucleotides, the CDR3 is TGCAGCGTTGCACAGGGAGTTGGTCAGCCCCAGCATTTT. This translates into CSVAQGVGQPQHF.

The chain uses TRBV5-8 and TRBJ2-7; D unresolved. This CDR3 contains 11 residues. Germline-derived CDR1 and CDR2 are SGHTS and YDEGEE. The V end was cut by 5 bases, the J end by 7 bases, with 10 bases between. The CDR3 region is CASRQFREQYF. In DNA form, the CDR3 reads TGTGCCAGCAGGCAATTCAGGGAGCAGTACTTC.

This clone appeared a few times. The chain joins TRBV13 to TRBJ2-7, with TRBD2 matching 12 bases. Per the germline V gene, CDR1 is PRHDT and CDR2 is FYEKMQ (reference sequence). With V trimmed by 0 bases and J by 6 bases, 3 bases remained unmatched. The CDR3 has 15 amino acids. CDR3 residues: CASSLGTSGSGEQYF. As DNA, the CDR3 is TGTGCCAGCAGCTTAGGGACTAGCGGGAGCGGCGAGCAGTACTTC.

V gene TRBV28 combines with J gene TRBJ2-1; TRBD2 matches 12 bases. The V segment lost 5 bases and the J segment 3 bases; nucleotides outside the gene matches: 11. Germline V CDR1 and CDR2: MDHEN, SYDVKM. The CDR3 contains 18 residues. This chain's CDR3 is CASSTGLAGNAFYNEQFF. The CDR3 region has the DNA TGTGCCAGCAGTACCGGACTAGCGGGGAATGCTTTCTACAATGAGCAGTTCTTC.